This T cell receptor beta chain is drawn from a study of shared clonotypes between healthy human individuals. Study background: CD4 naive and CD4 memory each took three plates per donor, while CD8 naive took two and CD8 memory one. Regarding the study as a whole: Richness estimates generally favored naive over memory subsets. There were few donors, and this limited the genetic and exposure-history diversity represented.

Comment on this clone: Its antigen is still unknown.

Germline lookup yields CDR1 MNHEY and CDR2 SMNVEV (reference sequence). The CDR3 loop spans 15 amino acids. Trimming stripped 5 bases from V and 0 bases from J, with 13 bases between. The assay was immunoSEQ multiplex PCR, and TCRdb's table has in-frame clones only and misses some. The sample shows millions of clones, 90% to 95% of them seen only once. Naive CD8 cells lacked CD45RO and underwent positive selection for CCR7, leaving out terminally differentiated effector memory CD45RA+ cells. Donors, without exception, were Caucasian adults residing in Nashville, Tennessee. The sequenced material came from naive CD8+ T cells from PBMCs. This clonotype was obtained from a man in his late teens or twenties in good health. Some clones in this sample may be carry-over from other donors' samples. V gene TRBV27 combines with J gene TRBJ1-1; D is ambiguous. DNA of the CDR3: TGTGCCAGCAGTCCCCGGGCGAGAATGAACACTGAAGCTTTCTTT. Its protein product is CASSPRARMNTEAFF.